The T cell receptor (beta chain) under discussion was sequenced for a study of CD8+ T cells in alopecia areata. General observations from the study: Many of the expanded lesional clones endured in scalp and blood while on tofacitinib.

Stated treatment: oral pan-JAK inhibitor, 5-10 mg twice daily. Germline CDR1 and CDR2: GTSNPN and SVGIG (reference sequence). J lost 9 bases, V lost 8 bases, and 6 bases had no gene match. There are 11 residues in the CDR3. Comments on this clone: Antigen specificity is unknown.

Once RNA had been extracted, it was reverse transcribed into cDNA to act as the sequencing template. TCRdb keeps only in-frame clones here, not all; method: immunoSEQ multiplex PCR. The sample consists of about 200,000 clones, about 64% of them appearing once. The TCR comes from a human donor with alopecia areata. The input for sequencing was CD4+ T cells sorted from blood, taken at week 4, from a patient treated with tofacitinib. J is TRBJ1-1 and V is TRBV30; 10 bases match TRBD1. In DNA form, the CDR3 reads TGTGCCACGGACAGGGGGGGTCAAGCTTTCTTT. Protein product: CATDRGGQAFF.